This TCR beta chain was identified during a study of T cells in Graves' hyperthyroidism and ophthalmopathy. V lost 5 bases to trimming and J lost 6 bases, with 23 bases between them. Germline CDR1 SEHNR, CDR2 FQNEAQ (reference sequence). This CDR3 has 17 residues. This clonotype was observed a few times. RNA transcripts yielded amplified TCR beta CDR3 regions. HTBI primers were employed in a first-round RT-PCR of the TCR CDR3. TCRdb re-called the multiplex PCR reads through MiXCR, storing one row per CDR3 protein. The table has about 420,000 distinct CDR3 sequences, approximately 15% seen once. V is TRBV7-9 and J is TRBJ2-1, with a possible D match to TRBD2 (7 bases). The sequenced material came from blood. This clonotype was obtained from a woman aged 18 to 35 with Graves' hyperthyroidism. The CDR3 DNA follows: TGTGCCAGCAGCCCCGGGGGCGGGGGACCTCTGGCCAATGAGCAGTTCTTC. Encoded protein: CASSPGGGGPLANEQFF. Using reference TRBV7-9 and TRBJ2-1 for the parts outside the CDR3, the full variable domain is DTGVSQNPRHKITKRGQNVTFRCDPISEHNRLYWYRQTLGQGPEFLTYFQNEAQLEKSRLLSDRFSAERPKGSFSTLEIQRTEQGDSAMYLCASSPGGGGPLANEQFFGPGTRLTVL.